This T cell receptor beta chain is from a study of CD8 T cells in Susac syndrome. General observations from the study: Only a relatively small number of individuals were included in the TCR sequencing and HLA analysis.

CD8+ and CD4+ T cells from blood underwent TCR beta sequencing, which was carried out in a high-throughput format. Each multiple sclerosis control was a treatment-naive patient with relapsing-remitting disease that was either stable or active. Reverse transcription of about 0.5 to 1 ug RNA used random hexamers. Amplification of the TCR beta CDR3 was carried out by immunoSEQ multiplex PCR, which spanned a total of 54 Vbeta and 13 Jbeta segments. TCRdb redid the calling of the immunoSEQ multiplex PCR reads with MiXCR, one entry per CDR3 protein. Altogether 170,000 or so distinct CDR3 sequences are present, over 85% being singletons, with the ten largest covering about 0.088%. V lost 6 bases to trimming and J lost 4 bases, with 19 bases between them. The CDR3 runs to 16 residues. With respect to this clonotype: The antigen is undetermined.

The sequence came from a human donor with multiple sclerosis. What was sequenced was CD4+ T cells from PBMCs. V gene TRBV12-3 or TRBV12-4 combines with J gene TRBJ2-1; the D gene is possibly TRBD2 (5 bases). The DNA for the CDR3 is TGTGCCAGCAGGGCGGTTGGGAGTCCCAATTACAATGAGCAGTTCTTC. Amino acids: CASRAVGSPNYNEQFF.